Below, 21 T cell receptor beta chains from the same sample are listed, as sequenced in a study of glioma-infiltrating T cells. TCR alpha and beta CDR3 regions were amplified from RNA using iRepertoire nested multiplex PCR. TCRdb ran MiXCR on the multiplex PCR reads and lists one entry per CDR3 protein. The sample consists of 90,000 to 100,000 distinct CDR3 sequences, around 37% of them appearing once. Sequencing used glioma tissue, nonneoplastic brain tissue, or PBMCs (not recorded which). These TCRs come from a human donor with low-grade glioma or glioblastoma, undergoing nonglioma brain surgery, or in good health (not recorded which).

This clonotype was detected ten times or more. The CDR3 is CSALSVTNYEQYF. The CDR3 DNA sequence: TGCAGCGCTCTAAGTGTCACCAACTACGAGCAGTACTTC. J is TRBJ2-7 and V is TRBV29-1; D gene uncertain. The CDR3 consists of 13 residues. Trimming stripped 7 bases from V and 3 bases from J, with 16 bases between. CDR1 is SQVTM, CDR2 ANQGSEA, per germline.

The chain recombines TRBV20-1 with TRBJ2-1, with D possibly being TRBD2 (6 bases). CDR3 length: 15 residues. V was pared by 4 bases and J by 4 bases, with 17 bases between. Germline CDR1 and CDR2: DFQATT and SNEGSKA (reference sequence). The CDR3 DNA reads TGCAGTGCTACTCCCATAGAGGGAGGATACAATGAGCAGTTCTTC. As protein: CSATPIEGGYNEQFF.

A remark on this clonotype: A much bigger clone sits one base away, suggesting this may be a read error. The chain combines TRBV5-4 with TRBJ2-3; D call uncertain. V was trimmed by 2 bases and J by 0 bases, leaving 13 bases between them. The CDR3 runs 16 residues. Germline CDR1 and CDR2: SGHNT and YYREEE (reference sequence). The CDR3 loop is CASSLILSSSTDTQYF. The CDR3 DNA reads as TGTGCCAGCAGCTTAATTCTTAGTTCTAGCACAGATACGCAGTATTTT.

The CDR3 DNA follows: TGCAGTGCTTTCATCTTAGCGGGAGAGAACCCCTACGAGCAGTACTTC. Translation: CSAFILAGENPYEQYF. The chain has TRBV20-1 and TRBJ2-7; the match to TRBD2 covers 9 bases. Per germline, CDR1 DFQATT and CDR2 SNEGSKA (reference sequence). V gave up 5 bases and J gave up 2 bases; unmatched junction bases: 13. CDR3 size: 16 residues.

As regards this clonotype: One junction end disagrees with the germline gene, perhaps due to a read error. V gene TRBV28 combines with J gene TRBJ1-1, with D unresolved. The CDR3 spans 11 residues. CDR1 MDHEN and CDR2 SYDVKM come from the germline V gene. CDR3 sequence (DNA): TGTGCCAGCCCTACTTACACTGGAGCTTCCTTT. Translated, it gives CASPTYTGASF.

About this clonotype: Because the CDR3 is missing its conserved closing phenylalanine or tryptophan, this is likely a read error. The chain has TRBV4-1 and TRBJ2-3, with D perhaps TRBD1 or TRBD2 (5 bases each). V was trimmed by 5 bases and J by 2 bases, leaving 20 bases between them. The CDR3 length is 17 residues. The germline gives CDR1 MGHRA, CDR2 YSYEKL. The CDR3 nucleotides are TGCGCCAGCAGCTTTGGAGTAGGACGGGACGACACAGATACGCAGTATCTT. It encodes CASSFGVGRDDTDTQYL.

This clonotype was counted ten times or more. V gene TRBV19 combines with J gene TRBJ1-5; D is perhaps TRBD1 (5 bases). The germline gives CDR1 LNHDA, CDR2 SQIVND (reference sequence). The V gene lost 3 bases and the J gene lost 9 bases, with 18 bases spanning the gap. There are 15 residues in the CDR3. Here the CDR3 reads CASSIGTVSLGPQHF. The CDR3 nucleotides are TGTGCCAGTAGTATCGGGACGGTCTCTTTGGGGCCCCAGCATTTT. Using reference TRBV19 and TRBJ1-5 for the parts outside the CDR3, the full variable domain is DGGITQSPKYLFRKEGQNVTLSCEQNLNHDAMYWYRQDPGQGLRLIYYSQIVNDFQKGDIAEGYSVSREKKESFPLTVTSAQKNPTAFYLCASSIGTVSLGPQHFGDGTRLSIL.

This clonotype was detected many times. The chain recombines TRBV20-1 with TRBJ1-1, with 10 bases that match TRBD1. The CDR3 loop spans 17 amino acids. With V trimmed by 1 base and J by 6 bases, 14 bases remained unmatched. Looked up from germline, CDR1 is DFQATT and CDR2 is SNEGSKA (reference sequence). This CDR3 reads CSARVLPGQGIVAEAFF. The CDR3 DNA reads as TGCAGTGCTAGAGTGCTTCCGGGACAGGGGATTGTGGCTGAAGCTTTCTTT.

This clonotype appeared a few times. The CDR3 is CASSLGGATEAFF. As DNA, the CDR3 is TGTGCCAGCAGTTTAGGGGGTGCGACTGAAGCTTTCTTT. The chain couples TRBV28 to TRBJ1-1, with D possibly matching TRBD1 (5 bases). The CDR3 spans 13 residues. Germline V CDR1 and CDR2: MDHEN, SYDVKM. V was clipped by 2 bases and J by 5 bases, with 9 bases between them.

In this sample, this clonotype turned up many times. CDR3: CASSLDSGGSGANVLTF. CDR3 sequence (DNA): TGTGCCAGCAGCTTAGATTCCGGCGGCTCTGGGGCCAACGTCCTGACTTTC. This sequence joins TRBV11-2 and TRBJ2-6; no clear D gene. Deletions cut 0 bases from V and 0 bases from J, with 9 bases between. CDR1 and CDR2 (germline): SGHAT, FQNNGV. This CDR3 contains 17 residues.

This clonotype was seen many times. The chain couples TRBV28 to TRBJ2-7; 15 nucleotides line up with TRBD2. This CDR3 is built from 17 residues. V lost 2 bases and J lost 5; bases outside the gene matches: 7. CDR1 is MDHEN, CDR2 SYDVKM, per germline. The CDR3 bases are TGTGCCAGCAGTTTAACCCGGACTAGCGGGGGGGCAGACGAGCAGTACTTC. Translating gives CASSLTRTSGGADEQYF.

This clonotype occurred many times. The V call is TRBV19, the J call TRBJ2-1; tentative D call: TRBD1 (6 bases). V lost 5 bases and J 5 bases, leaving 22 bases between the germline ends. The CDR3 runs to 17 residues. Germline V gene sequence: CDR1 LNHDA, CDR2 SQIVND (reference sequence). The DNA of the CDR3 is TGTGCCAGTAGTCCTAGAGCGGACAGACCCTTAGACAATGAGCAGTTCTTC. Its protein product is CASSPRADRPLDNEQFF.

This clonotype has a count of ten or more. The chain is built from TRBV2 and TRBJ2-2, with TRBD2 matching 8 bases. V lost 4 bases, J lost 3 bases, and 7 bases stayed unmatched. Germline V gene data show CDR1 as SNHLY and CDR2 as FYNNEI. The CDR3 sequence is 16 residues long. The CDR3 loop reads CASSGLASGYTGELFF. The CDR3 DNA is TGTGCCAGCAGTGGTCTGGCTAGCGGGTACACCGGGGAGCTGTTTTTT.

This clonotype has only one observation. A much larger clone lies a single base off, so this may be a read error. The DNA of the CDR3 is TGCAGTGCTAGGGGCAGTGAGGCCAACGTCCTGACTTTC. Translated: CSARGSEANVLTF. The chain carries TRBV20-1 and TRBJ2-6; no clear D gene. CDR1 and CDR2 (germline): DFQATT, SNEGSKA (reference sequence). V was trimmed by 3 bases and J by 6 bases, leaving 9 bases between them. This CDR3 has 13 amino acids.

The chain recombines TRBV19 with TRBJ2-1; 10 bases match TRBD1. V was clipped by 5 bases and J by 8 bases; unmatched bases: 9. The CDR3 sequence is 15 residues long. The germline gives CDR1 LNHDA, CDR2 SQIVND (reference sequence). CDR3 sequence reads: CASSVGTGAYYEQFF. CDR3 in DNA: TGTGCCAGTAGTGTCGGGACAGGGGCTTACTATGAGCAGTTCTTC.

This clonotype occurred once. Given a much more abundant clone one base away, this may be a read error. This chain links TRBV5-1 with TRBJ2-2; 8 bases line up with TRBD2. Germline trimming cut 4 bases from V and 0 bases from J; bases unmatched to any gene: 5. The CDR3 runs to 16 residues. In germline, CDR1 is SGHRS, CDR2 YFSETQ. The CDR3 DNA sequence: TGCGCCAGCAGCCAAGATAGCGGGGCGAACACCGGGGAGCTGTTTTTT. Its translation is CASSQDSGANTGELFF.

On this clonotype itself: This clone may be a read error of a much larger clone one base away. This chain links TRBV29-1 with TRBJ1-3, with D unclear. The CDR3 length is 14 residues. The germline CDR1 and CDR2 sequences are SQVTM and ANQGSEA. The CDR3 loop is CSVKHRGPGNTTYF. The DNA of the CDR3 is TGCAGCGTTAAACACAGAGGCCCCGGAAACACCACATATTTT. Combining the CDR3 with reference TRBV29-1 and TRBJ1-3 gives the whole variable domain SAVISQKPSRDICQRGTSLTIQCQVDSQVTMMFWYRQQPGQSLTLIATANQGSEATYESGFVIDKFPISRPNLTFSTLTVSNMSPEDSSIYLCSVKHRGPGNTTYFGEGSWLTVV.

This clonotype has a count of ten or more. The CDR3 is CASRRQSRETQYF. The CDR3 coding sequence is TGTGCCAGCAGGAGACAGTCCAGGGAGACCCAGTACTTC. This rearrangement joins TRBV6-1 to TRBJ2-5; a weak D match, TRBD1 (5 bases). The CDR3 runs to 13 residues. V shed 6 bases and J shed 5 bases, with 13 bases lying between them. The germline CDR1 and CDR2 sequences are MNHNS and SASEGT.

This clonotype was detected many times. This chain links TRBV5-5 with TRBJ2-1, with D perhaps matching TRBD1 (6 bases). Germline lookup yields CDR1 SGHKS and CDR2 YYEKEE (reference sequence). The CDR3 length is 15 residues. V was cut by 0 bases and J by 5 bases, with 12 bases left in between. The CDR3 DNA sequence: TGTGCCAGCAGCTTGGGGACGGGGACAAACAATGAGCAGTTCTTC. Translation: CASSLGTGTNNEQFF.

This clonotype has ten or more counts. The CDR3 coding sequence is TGCAGTGCTAGAGTTTTCGGGTCGGGGAGCTCCTACGAGCAGTACTTC. Protein: CSARVFGSGSSYEQYF. V gene TRBV20-1 combines with J gene TRBJ2-7; tentatively, D is TRBD2 (5 bases). V was cut by 1 base and J by 0 bases, with 16 bases left in between. The CDR3 is 16 amino acids. CDR1 and CDR2 (germline): DFQATT, SNEGSKA (reference sequence).

This clonotype was observed many times. This chain joins TRBV20-1 and TRBJ2-5, with 8 nucleotides matching TRBD2. The germline gives CDR1 DFQATT, CDR2 SNEGSKA (reference sequence). V lost 5 bases, J lost 5 bases, and 7 bases stayed unmatched. The CDR3 sequence is 13 residues long. The CDR3 DNA follows: TGCAGTGCTTATACTAGCGGTCGGGAGACCCAGTACTTC. Its protein product is CSAYTSGRETQYF.